The T cell receptor (beta chain) described here comes from a study of cytomegalovirus exposure and HLA in healthy donors. The CDR3 extends over 16 amino acids. Trimming cost V 4 bases and J 4 bases, with 17 bases left between them. Germline V gene lookup returns CDR1 PRHDT and CDR2 FYEKMQ (reference sequence). General study results and limits: The study labeled approximately 150 TCR beta chains cytomegalovirus-associated.

Concerning this clone: Its antigen is unidentified.

The PCR had 60 Vbeta and 13 Jbeta primers. Generated by immunoSEQ multiplex PCR, the TCRdb table keeps only in-frame clones and is missing some. The data contain around 280,000 clones, about 90% of them singletons. This chain links TRBV13 with TRBJ2-1, with unresolved D. This clonotype originated in a woman under 30 in good health and CMV-seronegative. Sequencing input: PBMCs. CDR3 loop: CASSSRLVAPYNEQFF. CDR3 coding DNA: TGTGCCAGCAGCTCCCGTCTGGTGGCTCCTTACAATGAGCAGTTCTTC. Looking up the rest from reference TRBV13 and TRBJ2-1 gives the full variable domain: AAGVIQSPRHLIKEKRETATLKCYPIPRHDTVYWYQQGPGQDPQFLISFYEKMQSDKGSIPDRFSAQQFSDYHSELNMSSLELGDSALYFCASSSRLVAPYNEQFFGPGTRLTVL.